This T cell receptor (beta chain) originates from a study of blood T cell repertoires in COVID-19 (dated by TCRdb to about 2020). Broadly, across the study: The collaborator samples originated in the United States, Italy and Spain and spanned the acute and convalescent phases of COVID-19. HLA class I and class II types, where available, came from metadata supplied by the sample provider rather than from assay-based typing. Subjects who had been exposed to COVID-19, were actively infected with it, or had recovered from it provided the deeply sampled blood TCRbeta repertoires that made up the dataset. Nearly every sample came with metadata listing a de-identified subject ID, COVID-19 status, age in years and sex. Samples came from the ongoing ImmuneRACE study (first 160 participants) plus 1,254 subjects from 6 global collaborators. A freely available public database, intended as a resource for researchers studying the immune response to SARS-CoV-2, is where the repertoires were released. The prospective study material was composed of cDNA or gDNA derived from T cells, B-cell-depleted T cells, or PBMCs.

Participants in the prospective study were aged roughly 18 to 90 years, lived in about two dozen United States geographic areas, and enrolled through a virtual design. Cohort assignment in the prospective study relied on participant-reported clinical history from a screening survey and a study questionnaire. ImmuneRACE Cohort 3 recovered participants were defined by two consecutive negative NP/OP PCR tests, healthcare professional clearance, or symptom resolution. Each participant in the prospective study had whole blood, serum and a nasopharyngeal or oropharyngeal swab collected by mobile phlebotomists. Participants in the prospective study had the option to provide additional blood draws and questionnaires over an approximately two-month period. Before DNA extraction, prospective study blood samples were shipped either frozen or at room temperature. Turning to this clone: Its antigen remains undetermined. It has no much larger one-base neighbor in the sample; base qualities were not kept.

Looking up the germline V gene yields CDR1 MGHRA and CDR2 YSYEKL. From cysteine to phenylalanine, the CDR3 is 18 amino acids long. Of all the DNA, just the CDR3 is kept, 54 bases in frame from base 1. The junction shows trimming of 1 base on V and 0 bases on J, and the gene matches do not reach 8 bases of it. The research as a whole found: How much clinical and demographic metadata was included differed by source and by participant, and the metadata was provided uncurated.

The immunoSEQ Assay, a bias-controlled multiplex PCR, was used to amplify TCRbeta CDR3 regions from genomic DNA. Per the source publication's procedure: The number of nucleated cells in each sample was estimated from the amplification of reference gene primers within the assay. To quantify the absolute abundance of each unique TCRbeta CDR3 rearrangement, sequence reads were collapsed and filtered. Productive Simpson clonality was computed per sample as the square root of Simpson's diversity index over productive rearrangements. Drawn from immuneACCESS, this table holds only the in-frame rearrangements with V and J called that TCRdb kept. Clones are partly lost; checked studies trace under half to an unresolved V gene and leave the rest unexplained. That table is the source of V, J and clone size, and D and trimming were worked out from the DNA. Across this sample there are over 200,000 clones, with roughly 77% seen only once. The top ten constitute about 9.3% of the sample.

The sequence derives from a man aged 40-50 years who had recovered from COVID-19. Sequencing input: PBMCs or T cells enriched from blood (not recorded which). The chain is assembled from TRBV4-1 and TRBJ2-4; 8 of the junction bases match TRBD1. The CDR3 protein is CASSQGPGGEVAKNIQYF. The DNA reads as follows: TGCGCCAGCAGCCAAGGGCCAGGGGGCGAGGTAGCCAAAAACATTCAGTACTTC.